Following are 5 T cell receptor beta chains from one sample sequenced in a study of shared clonotypes between healthy human individuals. Clones were read by immunoSEQ multiplex PCR, and TCRdb kept only the in-frame ones, dropping some. The sample lists fewer than 600,000 clones, around 80% seen once, with about 11% in the top ten. Sequencing used PBMCs. The receptors here all came from a middle-aged woman in good health. Some clones in this sample may be carry-over from other donors' samples.

The chain combines TRBV7-2 with TRBJ1-5; D may be TRBD1 (5 bases). The CDR3 is 16 residues long. Germline-derived CDR1 and CDR2 are SGHTA and FQGNSA. The V and J ends lost 3 bases and 7 bases respectively, with 19 bases between them. CDR3 in amino acids: CASSFRMGGAGQPQHF. CDR3 nucleotide sequence: TGTGCCAGCAGCTTTAGAATGGGGGGAGCGGGACAGCCCCAGCATTTT.

This clone was detected a few times. CDR3 in amino acids: CASSYTGNGEKLFF. DNA for the CDR3: TGTGCCAGCAGCTATACAGGGAACGGTGAAAAACTGTTTTTT. The gene calls are TRBV7-9 and TRBJ1-4; maybe TRBD1 (6 bases). The germline gives CDR1 SEHNR, CDR2 FQNEAQ (reference sequence). The V gene lost 4 bases and the J gene lost 7 bases, with 13 bases spanning the gap. This CDR3 spans 14 amino acids.

This chain uses TRBV19 with TRBJ2-2; weak D call: TRBD2 (6 bases). The CDR3 runs to 14 residues. CDR1 and CDR2 (germline): LNHDA, SQIVND (reference sequence). The V gene lost 9 bases and the J gene lost 1 base, with 12 bases spanning the gap. The CDR3 nucleotides are TGTGCCAGCCGGAGGAGGGAGAACACCGGGGAGCTGTTTTTT. This codes for CASRRRENTGELFF.

Concerning this clone itself: Given a far larger clone just one base away, this is likely a sequencing read error. J is TRBJ1-1 and V is TRBV6-1, with D perhaps TRBD1 (5 bases). CDR3 length equals 15 residues. V lost 3 bases and J lost 4, with 15 bases in between. Germline V gene data show CDR1 as MNHNS and CDR2 as SASEGT. The CDR3 nucleotides are TGTGCCAGCAGTGATGTCGTCGCGAGGGGCACTGAAGCTTTCTTT. It specifies CASSDVVARGTEAFF.

There are many counts of this clone. V and J are TRBV6-1 and TRBJ2-7, with TRBD1 identical over 7 bases. CDR3 length: 15 amino acids. The trim removed 4 bases at V and 7 bases at J, leaving 13 bases unmatched. Per germline, CDR1 MNHNS and CDR2 SASEGT. The CDR3 sequence is CASSGGEEGAFEQYF. In nucleotides, the CDR3 is TGTGCCAGCAGTGGGGGCGAAGAGGGGGCTTTTGAGCAGTACTTC.